Below are 18 T cell receptor beta chains sequenced from a single sample in a study of long-term antiretroviral therapy in people with HIV. Samples were assayed with immunoSEQ v3.0 at survey level. Generated by immunoSEQ multiplex PCR, the TCRdb table keeps only in-frame clones and is missing some. The sample contains about 16,000 clones, about 80% of which appear only once. The sample here was unsorted PBMCs, taken 1.5 years before starting antiretroviral therapy. The source is a woman aged 50 to 65 with HIV.

CDR3 nucleotides: TGTGCCAGCAGCGTTGAACAGGGGACCAGTGCCTACAATGAGCAGTTCTTC. Protein: CASSVEQGTSAYNEQFF. V gene TRBV11-2 combines with J gene TRBJ2-1, with 7 bases fitting TRBD1. There are 17 residues in the CDR3. CDR1 SGHAT and CDR2 FQNNGV come from the germline V gene. Germline trimming cut 5 bases from V and 2 bases from J; bases unmatched to any gene: 12.

V usage is TRBV10-2 and J usage is TRBJ1-4; D may be TRBD1 (5 bases). The germline gives CDR1 WSHSY, CDR2 SAAADI. The CDR3 length is 14 residues. V dropped 0 bases and J dropped 8 bases, with 10 bases sitting between them. CDR3 residues: CASSESRGGEKLFF. The CDR3 DNA reads as TGCGCCAGCAGTGAGTCGAGGGGCGGGGAAAAACTGTTTTTT.

The genes are TRBV27 and TRBJ2-7; the D gene is possibly TRBD1 (6 bases). CDR3 length: 15 residues. The V end lost 2 bases, the J end lost 3 bases, and 14 bases lay between the germline ends. The germline V gene has CDR1 MNHEY and CDR2 SMNVEV (reference sequence). Written as DNA, the CDR3 is TGTGCCAGCAGTTTAGGGGGACACGGGATCTACGAGCAGTACTTC. Its translation: CASSLGGHGIYEQYF.

The chain recombines TRBV10-2 with TRBJ1-5, with a possible D match to TRBD1 (5 bases). The CDR3 spans 15 residues. Germline loops: CDR1 WSHSY, CDR2 SAAADI. V lost 0 bases, J lost 6 bases, and 12 bases lay in between. DNA of the CDR3: TGCGCCAGCAGTGAGTCAATTTCAGGGCTTCAGCCCCAGCATTTT. Amino acids: CASSESISGLQPQHF.

The CDR3 sequence is CASRRPGRSNYGYTF. The DNA of the CDR3 is TGTGCCAGCAGGCGGCCAGGGAGATCTAACTATGGCTACACCTTC. V and J are TRBV2 and TRBJ1-2, with a weak D call TRBD1 (5 bases). The CDR3 consists of 15 residues. Trimming pared 6 bases from V and 0 bases from J, leaving 14 bases between. CDR1 SNHLY and CDR2 FYNNEI come from the germline V gene.

V and J are TRBV7-3 and TRBJ2-3; possible D gene TRBD1, 5 bases. Per the germline V gene, CDR1 is SGHTA and CDR2 is FQGTGA. The CDR3 runs to 13 residues. Trimming removed 3 bases from V and 3 bases from J, with 7 bases in between. As DNA, the CDR3 is TGTGCCAGCAGCTTCACAGGAACAGATACGCAGTATTTT. It translates to CASSFTGTDTQYF.

This chain connects TRBV30 to TRBJ1-2; D is uncertain. Germline V gene sequence: CDR1 GTSNPN, CDR2 SVGIG (reference sequence). Between the trimmed V and J ends, which lost 1 base and 4 bases, there was a span of 16 bases. The CDR3 is 15 amino acids. CDR3 amino acids: CAWSDQDGPGYGYTF. The CDR3 DNA follows: TGTGCCTGGAGTGACCAGGACGGACCGGGCTATGGCTACACCTTC.

This rearrangement joins TRBV4-2 to TRBJ2-2, with 7 bases that match TRBD1. Germline CDR1 reads LGHNA; CDR2 reads YNFKEQ. The ends lost 4 bases at V and 1 base at J; junction bases unmatched: 15. This CDR3 is built from 19 residues. In DNA form, the CDR3 reads TGTGCCAGCAGCCCAACGGTCCCCCTAAGGGGGCTGAACACCGGGGAGCTGTTTTTT. This translates into CASSPTVPLRGLNTGELFF.

The CDR3 spells CASSIDRGRNQPQHF. The CDR3 DNA follows: TGTGCCAGTAGTATAGATCGCGGGCGGAATCAGCCCCAGCATTTT. This chain links TRBV19 with TRBJ1-5; D is undetermined. Germline assignment: CDR1 LNHDA and CDR2 SQIVND (reference sequence). This CDR3 is built from 15 residues. Trimming pared 0 bases from V and 4 bases from J, leaving 10 bases between.

This clone occurred once. The chain has TRBV10-3 and TRBJ2-1, with D possibly matching TRBD1 (5 bases). CDR1 ENHRY and CDR2 SYGVKD come from the germline V gene. This CDR3 spans 12 amino acids. The germline V and J ends were trimmed by 5 bases and 7 bases, with 9 bases remaining between them. The CDR3 nucleotides are TGTGCCATCAGTCTAGACAGAAATGAGCAGTTCTTC. Translation: CAISLDRNEQFF.

This clone occurred once. V usage is TRBV4-1 and J usage is TRBJ1-1; D is perhaps TRBD1 (5 bases). Trimming left V 4 bases short and J 8 bases short, with 20 bases between. The CDR3 runs 15 residues. Germline V CDR1 and CDR2: MGHRA, YSYEKL. CDR3 in DNA: TGCGCCAGCAGCCCCTTTGACAGCCAGGACGCCGAAGCTTTCTTT. This encodes CASSPFDSQDAEAFF.

The chain uses TRBV9 and TRBJ1-2; TRBD1 is a possible D gene (5 bases). Trimming removed 5 bases at V and 0 bases at J, with 11 bases between. The length of the CDR3 is 14 residues. Per the germline V gene, CDR1 is SGDLS and CDR2 is YYNGEE. This chain's CDR3 is CASRGQNTNYGYTF. CDR3 coding DNA: TGTGCCAGCAGGGGGCAGAACACTAACTATGGCTACACCTTC. The variable domain in full, completed from reference TRBV9 and TRBJ1-2, reads DSGVTQTPKHLITATGQRVTLRCSPRSGDLSVYWYQQSLDQGLQFLIQYYNGEERAKGNILERFSAQQFPDLHSELNLSSLELGDSALYFCASRGQNTNYGYTFGSGTRLTVV.

The chain couples TRBV10-2 to TRBJ1-5; no reliable D call. V was cut by 0 bases and J by 3 bases, with 12 bases left in between. The CDR3 has 16 amino acids. Germline CDR1 and CDR2: WSHSY and SAAADI. Here the CDR3 DNA reads TGCGCCAGCAGTGAGTCGAGGGAACGAGACAATCAGCCCCAGCATTTT. This translates into CASSESRERDNQPQHF.

The chain recombines TRBV5-1 with TRBJ1-3; 8 nucleotides line up with TRBD1. Germline values: CDR1 SGHRS, CDR2 YFSETQ. The CDR3 totals 16 residues. Unmatched junction bases numbered 5, after V lost 3 bases and J lost 0 bases. CDR3 protein: CASSSETGASGNTIYF. The CDR3 region has the DNA TGCGCCAGCAGCTCCGAGACAGGGGCCTCTGGAAACACCATATATTTT.

This chain joins TRBV14 and TRBJ2-2; possible D gene TRBD1, 6 bases. CDR1 SGHDN and CDR2 FVKESK come from the germline V gene. The CDR3 spans 16 residues. The V end was cut by 4 bases, the J end by 2 bases, with 14 bases between. As DNA, the CDR3 is TGTGCCAGCAGCCCGACAGGCCTCCCCAACACCGGGGAGCTGTTTTTT. Translating it yields CASSPTGLPNTGELFF.

This chain connects TRBV6-1 to TRBJ2-7, with a weak D call TRBD1 (5 bases). The V gene's germline CDR1 is MNHNS and CDR2 SASEGT. V lost 7 bases and J lost 1, with 14 bases in between. The length of the CDR3 is 14 residues. CDR3 bases: TGTGCCAGCAAGGTGGGGCCCGGTTCCTACGAGCAGTACGTC. It translates to CASKVGPGSYEQYV.

V and J are TRBV9 and TRBJ2-7; 9 nucleotides match TRBD1. Germline CDR1 reads SGDLS; CDR2 reads YYNGEE. This CDR3 contains 14 residues. V shed 3 bases and J 9 bases; nucleotides not matched to a gene: 10. The CDR3 DNA reads as TGTGCCAGCAGCGATGGGACAGGGTCTCGGTGGCAGTACTTC. Its translation: CASSDGTGSRWQYF.

The chain uses TRBV19 and TRBJ2-4, with TRBD1 identical over 11 bases. Germline V gene sequence: CDR1 LNHDA, CDR2 SQIVND (reference sequence). The CDR3 runs to 17 residues. Trimming removed 5 bases from V and 0 bases from J; junction bases left unmatched: 6. CDR3 DNA: TGTGCCAGTAGTGGAGGACAGGGGGCTTTAGCCAAAAACATTCAGTACTTC. It specifies CASSGGQGALAKNIQYF.